This passage covers 19 T cell receptor beta chains from one sample sequenced in a study of cytomegalovirus exposure and HLA in healthy donors. 60 Vbeta and 13 Jbeta primers were used in PCR. Assay: immunoSEQ multiplex PCR; the TCRdb copy retains only in-frame clones and omits some. The repertoire includes roughly 150,000 clones, more than 70% of them detected once, and around 2% sits in the top ten. The sample taken for sequencing was PBMCs. The receptors originated from a man aged 25 to 40 in good health and CMV-seronegative.

This clone was counted only a few times. The V call is TRBV5-1, the J call TRBJ2-4; 9 bases are a match to TRBD1. This CDR3 has 14 amino acids. J gave up 9 bases and V 4 bases, and 8 bases lay outside the gene matches. CDR1 and CDR2 (germline): SGHRS, YFSETQ. This CDR3 is CASSAGTGSGIQYF. The CDR3 DNA is TGCGCCAGCAGCGCCGGGACAGGGTCGGGCATTCAGTACTTC.

V and J are TRBV6-5 and TRBJ1-1, with TRBD1 identical over 9 bases. The CDR3 length is 15 residues. The ends lost 5 bases at V and 1 base at J; junction bases unmatched: 5. Germline V gene sequence: CDR1 MNHEY, CDR2 SVGAGI. CDR3 sequence (DNA): TGTGCCAGCAGTACAACGGACAGGGGGAACACTGAAGCTTTCTTT. Translated, it gives CASSTTDRGNTEAFF.

CDR3 in DNA: TGTGCCAGCAGAGCGGGACAGGGAAGCTATGGCTACACCTTC. This encodes CASRAGQGSYGYTF. The chain combines TRBV6-5 with TRBJ1-2; 9 nucleotides match TRBD1. The CDR3 totals 14 residues. J lost 4 bases, V lost 6 bases, and 6 bases had no gene match. The germline gives CDR1 MNHEY, CDR2 SVGAGI.

This clone was recorded only once. CDR3: CASSRRQGPFYEQYF. In DNA, the CDR3 is TGTGCCAGCAGTAGAAGACAGGGGCCCTTCTACGAGCAGTACTTC. This chain joins TRBV27 and TRBJ2-7; 8 nucleotides line up with TRBD1. Germline lookup yields CDR1 MNHEY and CDR2 SMNVEV (reference sequence). This CDR3 contains 15 residues. Trimming removed 5 bases from V and 3 bases from J; junction bases left unmatched: 9.

The DNA of the CDR3 is TGTGCCAGCAGCGTAGCAGGGGGCCCAGGCGAGCAGTACTTC. Translating it yields CASSVAGGPGEQYF. The chain recombines TRBV9 with TRBJ2-7; 8 positions match TRBD1. The CDR3 runs 14 residues. Trimming at V came to 0 bases and at J to 6 bases, leaving 5 bases not matched to a gene. Germline CDR1 is SGDLS and CDR2 is YYNGEE.

The V and J genes are TRBV4-1 and TRBJ1-5, with a tentative D call TRBD1 (5 bases). This CDR3 comprises 17 residues. Germline V gives CDR1 MGHRA, CDR2 YSYEKL. Trimming left V 4 bases short and J 4 bases short, with 20 bases between. CDR3 DNA: TGCGCCAGCAGCCCCTACCGATCCTGGGGCCCAAATCAGCCCCAGCATTTT. Protein product: CASSPYRSWGPNQPQHF.

The J gene is TRBJ2-1, the V gene TRBV19; 12 nucleotides match TRBD2. The CDR3 contains 17 residues. CDR1 and CDR2 from the germline V gene are LNHDA and SQIVND (reference sequence). The J segment lost 1 base and the V segment lost 3 bases, leaving 4 bases of the junction unmatched. CDR3 nucleotides: TGTGCCAGTAGTATTACTAGCGGGAGGAGGTCCTACAATGAGCAGTTCTTC. Translating it yields CASSITSGRRSYNEQFF. Using reference TRBV19 and TRBJ2-1 for the parts outside the CDR3, the full variable domain is DGGITQSPKYLFRKEGQNVTLSCEQNLNHDAMYWYRQDPGQGLRLIYYSQIVNDFQKGDIAEGYSVSREKKESFPLTVTSAQKNPTAFYLCASSITSGRRSYNEQFFGPGTRLTVL.

This clone was seen a few times. The gene calls are TRBV25-1 and TRBJ2-7, with TRBD2 matching 13 bases. CDR3 size: 15 residues. V lost 10 bases and J lost 2; bases outside the gene matches: 8. Germline V gene data show CDR1 as MGHDK and CDR2 as SYGVNS. The CDR3 is CATWTSGSDAYEQYF. Written as DNA, the CDR3 is TGTGCCACCTGGACTAGCGGGAGCGATGCCTACGAGCAGTACTTC.

The chain employs TRBV13 and TRBJ2-2, with a tentative D call TRBD2 (5 bases). V dropped 4 bases and J dropped 7 bases, with 10 bases sitting between them. Germline CDR1 reads PRHDT; CDR2 reads FYEKMQ (reference sequence). The length of the CDR3 is 13 residues. The CDR3 bases are TGTGCCAGCAGCTCCGGAGGTTTCGGGGAGCTGTTTTTT. Translating it yields CASSSGGFGELFF.

The genes are TRBV27 and TRBJ2-7, with a weak D call TRBD2 (6 bases). Germline lookup yields CDR1 MNHEY and CDR2 SMNVEV (reference sequence). This CDR3 spans 16 amino acids. V lost 4 bases to trimming and J lost 4 bases, with 20 bases between them. The CDR3 region is CASSSTTGTFPYEQYF. CDR3 in DNA: TGTGCCAGCAGTTCAACAACCGGGACTTTCCCTTACGAGCAGTACTTC.

The chain links TRBV28 to TRBJ2-4, with D perhaps TRBD2 (7 bases). CDR3 size: 15 residues. Germline V gives CDR1 MDHEN, CDR2 SYDVKM. V dropped 4 bases and J dropped 6 bases, with 16 bases sitting between them. The CDR3 bases are TGTGCCAGCAGTTCCCCCACAGGGAGGGGAAACATTCAGTACTTC. Its translation is CASSSPTGRGNIQYF.

The rearrangement joins TRBV5-1 to TRBJ2-7, with a weak D call TRBD2 (6 bases). V was trimmed by 5 bases and J by 2 bases, leaving 17 bases between them. This CDR3 has 15 residues. CDR1 SGHRS and CDR2 YFSETQ come from the germline V gene. The CDR3 nucleotides are TGCGCCAGCAGTTTGACCGGGAGCACACCCTACGAGCAGTACTTC. Encoded protein: CASSLTGSTPYEQYF.

This chain uses TRBV7-9 with TRBJ2-3; the D gene is possibly TRBD1 (5 bases). This CDR3 spans 12 amino acids. V was trimmed by 7 bases and J by 2 bases, leaving 7 bases between them. The V gene's germline CDR1 is SEHNR and CDR2 FQNEAQ (reference sequence). The CDR3 spells CASIGHTDTQYF. CDR3 bases: TGTGCCAGCATAGGACACACAGATACGCAGTATTTT.

V and J are TRBV6-5 and TRBJ2-7, with 10 positions matching TRBD2. This CDR3 spans 13 amino acids. Looked up from germline, CDR1 is MNHEY and CDR2 is SVGAGI. Losses at the gene ends were 8 bases for V and 3 bases for J; bases not matched to a gene: 4. The CDR3 spells CASRAGGVYEQYF. CDR3 nucleotide sequence: TGTGCCAGCCGAGCGGGAGGGGTCTACGAGCAGTACTTC.

This clone was observed a single time. Its ends do not fully match the called genes, so a read error is possible. The J gene is TRBJ2-7, the V gene TRBV7-9, with D perhaps matching TRBD2 (6 bases). Germline CDR1 is SEHNR and CDR2 is FQNEAQ (reference sequence). The CDR3 extends over 16 amino acids. As DNA, the CDR3 is TGTTCCAGCAGCCCCGCCGGGACTGGGGGTTTGGACGAGCAGTACTTC. This encodes CSSSPAGTGGLDEQYF.

The V and J genes are TRBV19 and TRBJ2-3; 14 bases agree with TRBD2. Germline assignment: CDR1 LNHDA and CDR2 SQIVND (reference sequence). V was clipped by 5 bases and J by 4 bases; unmatched bases: 5. The CDR3 is made up of 16 amino acids. The CDR3 loop is CASSWGLAGEADTQYF. The CDR3 nucleotides are TGTGCCAGTAGTTGGGGACTAGCGGGAGAAGCAGATACGCAGTATTTT.

This chain links TRBV6-1 with TRBJ2-1; TRBD1 matches 9 bases. Germline CDR1 MNHNS, CDR2 SASEGT. The trim removed 5 bases at V and 7 bases at J, leaving 9 bases unmatched. This CDR3 has 15 amino acids. Here the CDR3 DNA reads TGTGCCAGCAGTAGGACACAGGGGGCGTTGAATGAGCAGTTCTTC. It yields the protein CASSRTQGALNEQFF.

This chain connects TRBV27 to TRBJ2-7, with TRBD2 identical over 11 bases. The germline CDR1 and CDR2 sequences are MNHEY and SMNVEV (reference sequence). The J segment lost 4 bases and the V segment lost 3 bases, leaving 5 bases of the junction unmatched. The CDR3 length is 15 residues. The DNA for the CDR3 is TGTGCCAGCAGTTTCATAGCGGGAGGGCCTTACGAGCAGTACTTC. As protein: CASSFIAGGPYEQYF.

V is TRBV2 and J is TRBJ2-2; D may be TRBD1 (5 bases). Germline lookup yields CDR1 SNHLY and CDR2 FYNNEI. The V end lost 11 bases, the J end lost 4 bases, and 23 bases lay between the germline ends. This CDR3 is 16 amino acids long. CDR3 bases: TGTGCCGGAAGTAAGGGGTCTCCAAGAGTCACCGGGGAGCTGTTTTTT. Protein sequence: CAGSKGSPRVTGELFF.